The T cell receptor (beta chain) described here comes from a study of cytomegalovirus exposure and HLA in healthy donors. Study findings and constraints: Presence/absence analyses supposed approximately even sequencing depth among donors. Most observed TCR sequences were rare, whereas some public TCRs were detected in many donors.

The CDR3 is made up of 12 amino acids. Per germline, CDR1 PRHDT and CDR2 FYEKMQ (reference sequence). PCR used 60 Vbeta primers and 13 Jbeta primers. The method was immunoSEQ multiplex PCR; TCRdb's version includes in-frame clones alone and lacks a portion of them. Of about 160,000 clones in the sample, around 85% were seen once. The count of this clone is one. The antigen is unknown. Germline and junction disagree at one end, which may indicate a read error. This receptor was taken from a man in his forties in good health and CMV-seronegative. Sample: PBMCs. The chain links TRBV13 to TRBJ2-7; TRBD2 might be the D (5 bases). The CDR3, as DNA: TGTGTCAGCAGCTTAGTGGGGAGCGAGCAGTACTTC. This encodes CVSSLVGSEQYF.